This paragraph reports one T cell receptor (beta chain). The data originate from a study of blood T cell repertoires in COVID-19. Study-wide context: Whether acute or convalescent, the COVID-19 samples came from the United States, Italy and Spain. PBMCs, B-cell-depleted T cells, or T cells provided the cDNA or gDNA that made up the material.

Unmatched junction bases numbered 11, after V lost 6 bases and J lost 15 bases. The CDR3 sequence is 12 residues long. CDR1 is SNHLY and CDR2 is FYNNEI in the germline V gene. The protocol was immunoSEQ multiplex PCR, while the TCRdb copy is restricted to in-frame clones and leaves out a portion. The sample includes approximately 150,000 clones, more than 65% of them seen just once. Sequences were obtained from peripheral blood. The source is a woman in her 50s in a cohort sampled during active or convalescent COVID-19. The rearrangement links TRBV2 to TRBJ1-5; TRBD1 matches 7 bases. The CDR3 sequence is CASSPDRAPSHF. The DNA for the CDR3 is TGTGCCAGCAGCCCCGACAGGGCCCCATCGCATTTT.